This is a list of T cell receptor beta chains from one sample in a study of Graves' ophthalmopathy and Graves' hyperthyroidism. TCRdb recomputed calls from the multiplex PCR reads with MiXCR, one row per CDR3 protein. In the table there are approximately 640,000 distinct CDR3 sequences, about 41% of which are singletons. The specimen was peripheral blood. The receptors stem from an adult man with Graves' ophthalmopathy. The CDR3 runs from the conserved cysteine through the conserved F or W. The D gene is left open where the match is weak. Rows may omit the clone size; those that give it use once, few, many or a size class.

d_gene,v_gene,len,abundance,j_gene,CDR3aa,CDR3nt
-,TRBV7-6,17,few,TRBJ2-5,CASSLLHSGQPQETQYF,TGTGCCAGCAGCTTGTTGCATAGCGGCCAACCCCAAGAGACCCAGTACTTC
-,TRBV10-3,13,-,TRBJ1-1,CAISFTGNTEAFF,TGTGCCATCAGTTTTACGGGGAACACTGAAGCTTTCTTT
-,TRBV6-5,16,-,TRBJ1-2,CASSWGGRSGNYGYTF,TGTGCCAGCAGTTGGGGGGGGAGATCGGGTAACTATGGCTACACCTTC
TRBD1,TRBV7-9,17,many,TRBJ1-6,CASAAIQDRALNSPLHF,TGTGCCAGCGCCGCAATCCAGGACAGGGCTCTAAATTCACCCCTCCACTTT
TRBD2,TRBV12-3/TRBV12-4,16,-,TRBJ2-7,CASSPGLDLFGGEQYF,TGTGCCAGCAGTCCGGGACTAGATCTTTTCGGGGGGGAGCAGTACTTC
-,TRBV10-3,15,-,TRBJ1-4,CASSEAPADNEKLFF,TGTGCCAGCAGCGAGGCTCCGGCGGATAATGAAAAACTGTTTTTT
-,TRBV7-9,13,many,TRBJ1-1,CASSLDSGAEAFF,TGTGCCAGCAGCTTAGATAGCGGGGCAGAAGCTTTCTTT
-,TRBV5-1,13,many,TRBJ1-1,CASSLAQESEAFF,TGCGCCAGCAGCTTGGCACAGGAATCTGAAGCTTTCTTT
-,TRBV6-6,14,many,TRBJ1-2,CASSFLGQSYGYTF,TGTGCCAGCAGCTTTCTTGGACAGAGCTATGGCTACACCTTC
-,TRBV20-1,14,-,TRBJ1-1,CSARGKGDYTEAFF,TGCAGTGCTAGAGGGAAGGGGGATTACACTGAAGCTTTCTTT
TRBD1,TRBV20-1,15,few,TRBJ2-7,CSARAVGQGISEQYF,TGCAGTGCTAGAGCAGTGGGACAGGGGATCAGCGAGCAGTACTTC
-,TRBV5-1,13,many,TRBJ2-5,CASSEQGRETQYF,TGCGCCAGCAGCGAGCAGGGTAGGGAGACCCAGTACTTC
-,TRBV5-4,15,-,TRBJ2-7,CASSLRTPGAYEQYF,TGTGCCAGCAGCCTCCGGACACCTGGGGCGTACGAGCAGTACTTC
-,TRBV19,14,many,TRBJ1-3,CASSDPSAGNTIYF,TGTGCCAGTAGTGACCCTTCGGCTGGAAACACCATATATTTT
-,TRBV10-3,14,-,TRBJ1-5,CAISLWDSNQPQHF,TGTGCCATCAGTTTGTGGGACAGCAATCAGCCCCAGCATTTT
-,TRBV5-5,16,-,TRBJ1-6,CASSLNRADYNSPLHF,TGTGCCAGCAGCTTGAACAGGGCCGATTATAATTCACCCCTCCACTTT
TRBD1,TRBV10-3,19,-,TRBJ1-5,CASSLAPRDSLWSNQPQHF,TGTGCCAGCAGTCTAGCCCCCCGGGACAGCCTCTGGAGCAATCAGCCCCAGCATTTT
-,TRBV29-1,13,-,TRBJ2-5,CSVEPGARETQYF,TGCAGCGTTGAACCGGGGGCGCGAGAGACCCAGTACTTC
-,TRBV11-2,14,-,TRBJ1-1,CAGSADDSWVEAFF,TGTGCCGGCAGCGCAGACGACAGCTGGGTTGAAGCTTTCTTT
-,TRBV24-1,15,-,TRBJ1-5,CATSGDTRLNQPQHF,TGTGCCACCAGTGGTGACACGCGCCTCAATCAGCCCCAGCATTTT
-,TRBV6-5,15,few,TRBJ2-5,CASSSRQGRAVTQYF,TGTGCCAGCAGTTCACGACAGGGGAGGGCCGTGACCCAGTACTTC
-,TRBV29-1,12,-,TRBJ1-2,CSVEDGDSGNTF,TGCAGCGTTGAAGACGGGGACTCTGGAAACACCTTC
TRBD1,TRBV19,16,few,TRBJ1-3,CASSRQGRSSGNTIYF,TGTGCCAGTAGTAGACAGGGAAGGAGCTCTGGAAACACCATATATTTT
-,TRBV10-3,14,-,TRBJ2-5,CAISGDPWGETQYF,TGTGCCATCAGTGGGGACCCCTGGGGGGAGACCCAGTACTTC
-,TRBV19,14,many,TRBJ1-4,CASKVQATNEKLFF,TGTGCCAGTAAGGTACAGGCAACTAATGAAAAACTGTTTTTT
TRBD1,TRBV24-1,16,-,TRBJ1-2,CATSDLRGHPQRGYTF,TGTGCCACCAGTGATTTGAGGGGGCACCCGCAGAGGGGCTACACCTTC
-,TRBV9,16,-,TRBJ1-2,CASSQSPDRGDYGYTF,TGTGCCAGCAGCCAATCTCCTGATCGGGGGGACTATGGCTACACCTTC
TRBD1,TRBV2,15,few,TRBJ2-7,CASVDTGGRSYEQYF,TGTGCCAGCGTAGACACAGGGGGACGCTCCTACGAGCAGTACTTC
-,TRBV5-6,15,-,TRBJ1-3,CASSLAGISGNTIYF,TGTGCCAGCAGCTTGGCGGGGATATCTGGAAACACCATATATTTT